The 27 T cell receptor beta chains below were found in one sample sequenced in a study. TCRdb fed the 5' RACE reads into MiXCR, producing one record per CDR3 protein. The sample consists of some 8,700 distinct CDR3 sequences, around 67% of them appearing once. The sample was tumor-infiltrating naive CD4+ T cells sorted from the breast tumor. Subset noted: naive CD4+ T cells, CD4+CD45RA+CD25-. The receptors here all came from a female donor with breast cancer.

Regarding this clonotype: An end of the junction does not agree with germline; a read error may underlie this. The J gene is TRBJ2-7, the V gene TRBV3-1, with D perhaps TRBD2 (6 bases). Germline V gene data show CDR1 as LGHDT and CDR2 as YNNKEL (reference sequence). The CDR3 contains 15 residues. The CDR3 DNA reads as TGTGCCAGCAACCAACTAGCCGGGGGAAGGTACGAGCAGTACTTC. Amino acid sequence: CASNQLAGGRYEQYF.

The CDR3: CASSVRLAGGLGDTQYF. As DNA, the CDR3 is TGTGCCAGTAGTGTCCGACTAGCGGGAGGTCTGGGAGATACGCAGTATTTT. The genes are TRBV19 and TRBJ2-3; 13 positions match TRBD2. Germline CDR1 LNHDA, CDR2 SQIVND (reference sequence). This CDR3 is 17 amino acids long. V trimming: 5 bases; J trimming: 5 bases; junction bases outside the gene matches: 10.

The CDR3 here is CASRLRQVGEQFF. CDR3 nucleotides: TGTGCCAGCAGACTTAGACAGGTGGGCGAGCAGTTCTTC. The gene calls are TRBV6-5 and TRBJ2-1; weak D call: TRBD1 (6 bases). Germline CDR1 is MNHEY and CDR2 is SVGAGI. CDR3 size: 13 residues. V dropped 6 bases and J dropped 10 bases, with 16 bases sitting between them.

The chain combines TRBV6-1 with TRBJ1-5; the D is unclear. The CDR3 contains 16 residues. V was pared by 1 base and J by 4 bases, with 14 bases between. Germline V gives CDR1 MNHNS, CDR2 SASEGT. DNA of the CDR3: TGTGCCAGCAGTGAAGAATTGGCCCAGTTAAATCAGCCCCAGCATTTT. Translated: CASSEELAQLNQPQHF.

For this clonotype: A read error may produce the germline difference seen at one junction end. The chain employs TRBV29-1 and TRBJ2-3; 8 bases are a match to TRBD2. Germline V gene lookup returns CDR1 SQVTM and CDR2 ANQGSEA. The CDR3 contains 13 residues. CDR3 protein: CTHSREGADTQYF. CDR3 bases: TGTACCCACTCCCGGGAGGGGGCAGATACGCAGTATTTT.

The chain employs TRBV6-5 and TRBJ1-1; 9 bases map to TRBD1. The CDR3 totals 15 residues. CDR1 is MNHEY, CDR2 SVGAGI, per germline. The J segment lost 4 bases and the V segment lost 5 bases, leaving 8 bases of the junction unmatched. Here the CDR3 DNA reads TGTGCCAGCAGTGCGGATTACAGGGGGCTCACTGAAGCTTTCTTT. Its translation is CASSADYRGLTEAFF.

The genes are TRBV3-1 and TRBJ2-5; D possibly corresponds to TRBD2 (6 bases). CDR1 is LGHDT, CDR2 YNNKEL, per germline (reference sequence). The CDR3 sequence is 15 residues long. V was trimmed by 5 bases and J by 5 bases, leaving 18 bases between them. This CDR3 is CASSFSSAGKETQYF. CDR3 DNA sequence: TGTGCCAGCAGCTTCTCGTCTGCGGGGAAGGAGACCCAGTACTTC.

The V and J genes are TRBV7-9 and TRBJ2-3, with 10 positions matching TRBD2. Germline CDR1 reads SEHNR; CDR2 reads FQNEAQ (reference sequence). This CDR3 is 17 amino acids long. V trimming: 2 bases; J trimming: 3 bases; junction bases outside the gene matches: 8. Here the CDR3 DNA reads TGTGCCAGCAGCTTAAATGCTAGGGGACTAGCGACAGATACGCAGTATTTT. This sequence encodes CASSLNARGLATDTQYF.

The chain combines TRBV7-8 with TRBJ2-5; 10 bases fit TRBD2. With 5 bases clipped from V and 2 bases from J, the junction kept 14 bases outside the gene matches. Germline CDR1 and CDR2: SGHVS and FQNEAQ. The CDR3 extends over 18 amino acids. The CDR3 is CASSTQWASGGQQETQYF. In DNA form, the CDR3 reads TGTGCCAGCAGCACCCAATGGGCTAGCGGGGGACAACAAGAGACCCAGTACTTC.

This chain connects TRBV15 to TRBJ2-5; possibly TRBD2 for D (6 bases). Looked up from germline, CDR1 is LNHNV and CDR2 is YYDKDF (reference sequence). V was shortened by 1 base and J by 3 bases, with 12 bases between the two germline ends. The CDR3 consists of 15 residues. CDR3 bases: TGTGCCACCAGCAGAGCATCACTAGCAGAAGAGACCCAGTACTTC. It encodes CATSRASLAEETQYF.

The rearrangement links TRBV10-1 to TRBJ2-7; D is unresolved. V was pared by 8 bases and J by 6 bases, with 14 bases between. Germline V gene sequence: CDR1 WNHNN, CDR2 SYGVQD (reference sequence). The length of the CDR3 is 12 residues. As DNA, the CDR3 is TGCGCCAGCTCCCCCGGCACCGCCGAGCAGTACTTC. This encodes CASSPGTAEQYF.

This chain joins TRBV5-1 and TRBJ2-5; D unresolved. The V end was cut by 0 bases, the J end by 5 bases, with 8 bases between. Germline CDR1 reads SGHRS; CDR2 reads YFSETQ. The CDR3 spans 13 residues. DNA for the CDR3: TGCGCCAGCAGCTTGGACAGTTCGGAGACCCAGTACTTC. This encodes CASSLDSSETQYF.

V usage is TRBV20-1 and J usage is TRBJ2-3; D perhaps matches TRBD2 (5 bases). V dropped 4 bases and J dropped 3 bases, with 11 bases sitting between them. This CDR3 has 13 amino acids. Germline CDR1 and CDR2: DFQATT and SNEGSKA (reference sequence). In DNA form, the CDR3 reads TGCAGTGCTATTTTGCAGCGGACAGATACGCAGTATTTT. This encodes CSAILQRTDTQYF.

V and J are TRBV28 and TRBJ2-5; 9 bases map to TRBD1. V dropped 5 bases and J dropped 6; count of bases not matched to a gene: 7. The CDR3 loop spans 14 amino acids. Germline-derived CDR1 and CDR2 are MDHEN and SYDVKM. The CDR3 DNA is TGTGCCAGCAGTACCGGGACAGGGTGGCAGACCCAGTACTTC. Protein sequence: CASSTGTGWQTQYF.

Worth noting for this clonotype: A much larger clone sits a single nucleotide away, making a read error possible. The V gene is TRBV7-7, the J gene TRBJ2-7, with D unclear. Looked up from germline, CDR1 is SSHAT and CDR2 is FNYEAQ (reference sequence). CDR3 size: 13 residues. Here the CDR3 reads CASSLEFGSEQYF. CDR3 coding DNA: TGTGCTAGCAGCTTAGAATTTGGGTCCGAGCAGTACTTC.

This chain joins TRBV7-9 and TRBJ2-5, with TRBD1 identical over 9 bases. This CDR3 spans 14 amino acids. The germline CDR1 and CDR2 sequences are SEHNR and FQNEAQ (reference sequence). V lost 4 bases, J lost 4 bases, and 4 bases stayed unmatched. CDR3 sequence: CASSSGQGRETQYF. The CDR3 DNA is TGTGCCAGCAGCTCCGGACAGGGGAGAGAGACCCAGTACTTC.

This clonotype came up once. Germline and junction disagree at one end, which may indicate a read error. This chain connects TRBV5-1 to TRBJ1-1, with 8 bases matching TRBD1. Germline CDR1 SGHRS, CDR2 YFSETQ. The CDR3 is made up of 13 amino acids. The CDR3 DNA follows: TGCGCCAGCAGCCCCGGACAGGGCACTGTAGCTTTCTTT. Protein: CASSPGQGTVAFF.

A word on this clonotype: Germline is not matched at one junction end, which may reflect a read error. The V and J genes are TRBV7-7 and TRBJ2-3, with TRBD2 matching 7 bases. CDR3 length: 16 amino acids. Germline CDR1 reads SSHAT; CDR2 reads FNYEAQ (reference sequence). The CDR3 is CASSPTGLAGTDTQYF. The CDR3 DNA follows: TGTGCTAGCAGCCCCACTGGGCTAGCGGGCACAGATACGCAGTATTTT. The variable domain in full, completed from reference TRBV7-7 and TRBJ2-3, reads GAGVSQSPRYKVTKRGQDVTLRCDPISSHATLYWYQQALGQGPEFLTYFNYEAQPDKSGLPSDRFSAERPEGSISTLTIQRTEQRDSAMYRCASSPTGLAGTDTQYFGPGTRLTVL.

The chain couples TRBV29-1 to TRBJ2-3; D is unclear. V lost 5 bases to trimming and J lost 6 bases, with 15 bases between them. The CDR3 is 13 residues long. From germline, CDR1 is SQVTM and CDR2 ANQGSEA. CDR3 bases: TGCAGCGTTATTGTAGATTCAACGGATACGCAGTATTTT. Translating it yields CSVIVDSTDTQYF.

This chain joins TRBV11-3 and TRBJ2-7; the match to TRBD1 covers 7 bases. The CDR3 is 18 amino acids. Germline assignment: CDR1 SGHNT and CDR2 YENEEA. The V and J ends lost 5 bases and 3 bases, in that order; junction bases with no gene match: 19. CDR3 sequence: CASSLSTGSRRFYYEQYF. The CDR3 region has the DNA TGTGCCAGCAGCCTATCGACAGGGTCACGTCGATTCTACTACGAGCAGTACTTC.

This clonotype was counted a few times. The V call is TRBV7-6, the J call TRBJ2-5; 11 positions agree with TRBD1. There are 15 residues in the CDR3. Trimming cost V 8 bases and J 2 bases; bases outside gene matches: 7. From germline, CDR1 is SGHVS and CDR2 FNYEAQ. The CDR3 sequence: CASGGQGGRQETQYF. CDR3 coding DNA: TGTGCCAGCGGGGGACAGGGGGGTCGGCAAGAGACCCAGTACTTC.

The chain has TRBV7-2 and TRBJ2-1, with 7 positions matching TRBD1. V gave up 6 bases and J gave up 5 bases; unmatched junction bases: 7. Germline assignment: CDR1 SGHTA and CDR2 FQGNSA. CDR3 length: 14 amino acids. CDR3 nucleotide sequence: TGTGCCAGCAGTCCAGACAGGGCCAACAATGAGCAGTTCTTC. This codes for CASSPDRANNEQFF. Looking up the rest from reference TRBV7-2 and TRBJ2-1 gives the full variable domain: GAGVSQSPSNKVTEKGKDVELRCDPISGHTALYWYRQSLGQGLEFLIYFQGNSAPDKSGLPSDRFSAERTGGSVSTLTIQRTQQEDSAVYLCASSPDRANNEQFFGPGTRLTVL.

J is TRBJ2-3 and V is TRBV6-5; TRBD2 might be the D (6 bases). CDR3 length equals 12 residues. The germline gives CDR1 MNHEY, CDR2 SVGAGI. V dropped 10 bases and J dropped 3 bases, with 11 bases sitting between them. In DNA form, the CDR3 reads TGTGCCACCCGCGGGGATACAGATACGCAGTATTTT. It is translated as CATRGDTDTQYF.

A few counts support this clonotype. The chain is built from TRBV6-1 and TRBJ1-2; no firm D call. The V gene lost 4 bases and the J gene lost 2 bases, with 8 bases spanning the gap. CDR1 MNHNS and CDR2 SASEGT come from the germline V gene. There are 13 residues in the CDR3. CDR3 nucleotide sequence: TGTGCCAGCAGTGCCGGCTGGAACTATGGCTACACCTTC. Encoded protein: CASSAGWNYGYTF.

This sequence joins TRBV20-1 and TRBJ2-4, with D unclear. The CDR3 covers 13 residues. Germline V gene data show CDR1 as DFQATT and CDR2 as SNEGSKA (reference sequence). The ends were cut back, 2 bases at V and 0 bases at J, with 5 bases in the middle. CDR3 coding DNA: TGCAGTGCTAGACTCCCAGCCAAAAACATTCAGTACTTC. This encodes CSARLPAKNIQYF.

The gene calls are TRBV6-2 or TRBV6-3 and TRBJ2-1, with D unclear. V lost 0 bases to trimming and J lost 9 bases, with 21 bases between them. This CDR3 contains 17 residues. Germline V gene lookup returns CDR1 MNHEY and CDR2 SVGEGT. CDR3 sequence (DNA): TGTGCCAGCAGTTACTCGAAATATCGGATCCCTGTGGGTGAGCAGTTCTTC. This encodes CASSYSKYRIPVGEQFF.

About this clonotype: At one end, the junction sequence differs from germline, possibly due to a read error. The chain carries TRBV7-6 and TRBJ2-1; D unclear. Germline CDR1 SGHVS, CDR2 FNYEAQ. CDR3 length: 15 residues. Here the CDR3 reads CASSLVPGQNYERFF. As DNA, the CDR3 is TGTGCCAGCAGCTTAGTTCCCGGGCAGAACTACGAGCGGTTCTTC.